This T cell receptor beta chain stems from a study of T cells in localized non-small cell lung cancer. Germline CDR1 reads SGHDT; CDR2 reads YYEEEE. Trimming stripped 1 base from V and 2 bases from J, with 11 bases between. This CDR3 has 15 amino acids. Study-level points and caveats: Uninvolved adjacent lung showed peak T cell clonality, exceeding tumor. Adjacent lung held a median 57 of the top 100 tumor clones. Among blood samples, higher T cell density accompanied longer overall survival. Without multi-region sequencing, intratumor heterogeneity could not be excluded.

A word on this clone: What it binds is not known.

TCRdb's table, derived via immunoSEQ multiplex PCR, lists solely in-frame clones and lacks some. The repertoire holds tens of thousands of clones, with about four fifths as singletons. The chain employs TRBV5-6 and TRBJ2-3; no clear D gene. This material consisted of PBMCs, taken before any cancer treatment. This sequence was found in a man aged 35-75 years with stage II lung adenocarcinoma. CDR3 in DNA: TGTGCCAGCAGCTTGCCTAGTTCGTACACAGATACGCAGTATTTT. This sequence encodes CASSLPSSYTDTQYF. The variable domain in full, completed from reference TRBV5-6 and TRBJ2-3, reads DAGVTQSPTHLIKTRGQQVTLRCSPKSGHDTVSWYQQALGQGPQFIFQYYEEEERQRGNFPDRFSGHQFPNYSSELNVNALLLGDSALYLCASSLPSSYTDTQYFGPGTRLTVL.